Below are 27 T cell receptor beta chains sequenced from a single sample in a study of blood T cell repertoires in COVID-19. TCRdb's table, derived via immunoSEQ multiplex PCR, lists solely in-frame clones and lacks some. Here the sample spans fewer than 20,000 clones, roughly 93% being singletons. The sequencing input was peripheral blood. These receptors were obtained from a woman aged 45-60 years with active COVID-19.

The count of this clone is one. V gene TRBV5-4 combines with J gene TRBJ2-2, with D possibly matching TRBD2 (7 bases). CDR1 and CDR2 (germline): SGHNT, YYREEE (reference sequence). The CDR3 has 15 amino acids. V was cut by 2 bases and J by 7 bases, with 15 bases left in between. Written as DNA, the CDR3 is TGTGCCAGCAGCTTCAAAGCGGGACACGACGGGGAGCTGTTTTTT. Translated, it gives CASSFKAGHDGELFF.

The chain carries TRBV2 and TRBJ2-1; 10 bases agree with TRBD2. Germline lookup yields CDR1 SNHLY and CDR2 FYNNEI. The CDR3 runs 15 residues. V dropped 6 bases and J dropped 1; count of bases not matched to a gene: 3. The DNA of the CDR3 is TGTGCCAGCAGCCGACTAGCGGGTTCCTACAATGAGCAGTTCTTC. Translation: CASSRLAGSYNEQFF. Filled out from reference TRBV2 and TRBJ2-1, the complete variable domain reads EPEVTQTPSHQVTQMGQEVILRCVPISNHLYFYWYRQILGQKVEFLVSFYNNEISEKSEIFDDQFSVERPDGSNFTLKIRSTKLEDSAMYFCASSRLAGSYNEQFFGPGTRLTVL.

This clone was counted once. The rearrangement joins TRBV28 to TRBJ2-7; 8 nucleotides line up with TRBD1. Germline lookup yields CDR1 MDHEN and CDR2 SYDVKM. This CDR3 has 14 residues. V dropped 5 bases and J dropped 2; count of bases not matched to a gene: 5. The CDR3 coding sequence is TGTGCCAGCAGTCTAGGGACAGGTCCCTACGAGCAGTACTTC. Protein product: CASSLGTGPYEQYF.

In DNA form, the CDR3 reads TGTGCCAGCAGTTTTAACCCCGGGAAGCAGTACTTC. Encoded protein: CASSFNPGKQYF. The rearrangement joins TRBV12-3 or TRBV12-4 to TRBJ2-7, with a tentative D call TRBD2 (5 bases). This CDR3 region has 12 residues. V was trimmed by 3 bases and J by 8 bases, leaving 11 bases between them.

This clone has only one observation. V and J are TRBV28 and TRBJ1-2, with 9 bases that match TRBD1. J gave up 5 bases and V 1 base, and 5 bases lay outside the gene matches. CDR1 and CDR2 (germline): MDHEN, SYDVKM. The length of the CDR3 is 15 residues. The CDR3 DNA is TGTGCCAGCAGTTTATCGGGACAGGGCTTATATGGCTACACCTTC. Translated, it gives CASSLSGQGLYGYTF.

This chain links TRBV2 with TRBJ2-1, with 7 bases fitting TRBD2. With V trimmed by 6 bases and J by 5 bases, 4 bases remained unmatched. The CDR3 covers 13 residues. Germline CDR1 reads SNHLY; CDR2 reads FYNNEI. The CDR3 DNA is TGTGCCAGCAGGGCTAGCGGAGACAATGAGCAGTTCTTC. Protein sequence: CASRASGDNEQFF. Combining the CDR3 with reference TRBV2 and TRBJ2-1 gives the whole variable domain EPEVTQTPSHQVTQMGQEVILRCVPISNHLYFYWYRQILGQKVEFLVSFYNNEISEKSEIFDDQFSVERPDGSNFTLKIRSTKLEDSAMYFCASRASGDNEQFFGPGTRLTVL.

The genes are TRBV7-9 and TRBJ1-4; D is possibly TRBD1 (5 bases). This CDR3 spans 14 amino acids. Germline loops: CDR1 SEHNR, CDR2 FQNEAQ (reference sequence). V dropped 3 bases and J dropped 6 bases, with 11 bases sitting between them. The CDR3 sequence: CASSLMQGDEKLFF. CDR3 DNA sequence: TGTGCCAGCAGCTTGATGCAGGGTGATGAAAAACTGTTTTTT.

This clone was picked up one time. This chain connects TRBV13 to TRBJ2-7; TRBD1 is a possible D gene (5 bases). The CDR3 spans 14 residues. Between the trimmed V and J ends, which lost 4 bases and 4 bases, there was a span of 14 bases. Germline assignment: CDR1 PRHDT and CDR2 FYEKMQ (reference sequence). Written as DNA, the CDR3 is TGTGCCAGCAGCTCTTGGACAAGAAATTACGAGCAGTACTTC. Protein product: CASSSWTRNYEQYF.

The chain combines TRBV9 with TRBJ2-1; TRBD2 matches 10 bases. Germline CDR1 is SGDLS and CDR2 is YYNGEE. This CDR3 has 13 amino acids. V shed 8 bases and J 4 bases; nucleotides not matched to a gene: 3. CDR3 DNA sequence: TGTGCCAGTGGACTAGCGGATTACAATGAGCAGTTCTTC. Translated: CASGLADYNEQFF.

The chain has TRBV10-1 and TRBJ2-7, with 8 bases lining up with TRBD1. The junction had 16 bases not matched to a gene; V was cut back by 9 bases and J by 0 bases. The CDR3 has 17 amino acids. CDR1 and CDR2 (germline): WNHNN, SYGVQD (reference sequence). This chain's CDR3 is CARTRDRRSSSSYEQYF. CDR3 DNA sequence: TGCGCCAGGACCCGGGACAGGAGATCTTCAAGCTCCTACGAGCAGTACTTC.

The chain recombines TRBV30 with TRBJ1-5, with D possibly being TRBD1 (6 bases). V lost 3 bases and J 3 bases, leaving 9 bases between the germline ends. The CDR3 sequence is 13 residues long. The V gene's germline CDR1 is GTSNPN and CDR2 SVGIG (reference sequence). The CDR3 loop is CAWSGQFNQPQHF. The CDR3 region has the DNA TGTGCCTGGAGCGGACAGTTCAATCAGCCCCAGCATTTT.

A single count supports this clone. This chain joins TRBV19 and TRBJ1-5; D is ambiguous. V was shortened by 3 bases and J by 1 base, with 13 bases between the two germline ends. Germline CDR1 and CDR2: LNHDA and SQIVND (reference sequence). The CDR3 spans 16 residues. In DNA form, the CDR3 reads TGTGCCAGTAGTATCACCCTGGGAGGGAGCAATCAGCCCCAGCATTTT. This sequence encodes CASSITLGGSNQPQHF.

V gene TRBV3-1 (or the pseudogene TRBV3-2) combines with J gene TRBJ2-7, with 7 bases aligning to TRBD2. Trimming removed 1 base from V and 0 bases from J; junction bases left unmatched: 3. Germline assignment: CDR1 LGHDT and CDR2 YNNKEL (reference sequence). The CDR3 extends over 15 amino acids. This CDR3 reads CASSQVWTSSYEQYF. Written as DNA, the CDR3 is TGTGCCAGCAGCCAAGTTTGGACTAGCTCCTACGAGCAGTACTTC.

The chain is built from TRBV3-1 (or the pseudogene TRBV3-2) and TRBJ2-5, with TRBD2 identical over 10 bases. The CDR3 is 19 residues long. Germline V gene data show CDR1 as LGHDT and CDR2 as YNNKEL (reference sequence). The V gene end was trimmed by 0 bases and the J gene end by 2 bases; junction bases not matched to a gene: 12. CDR3 region: CASSQDPFLAGEGQETQYF. The DNA of the CDR3 is TGTGCCAGCAGCCAAGATCCCTTCCTAGCGGGAGAGGGTCAAGAGACCCAGTACTTC.

This clone was detected a few times. The chain links TRBV7-9 to TRBJ1-3; D not certain. Trimming removed 2 bases at V and 2 bases at J, with 10 bases between. The V gene's germline CDR1 is SEHNR and CDR2 FQNEAQ (reference sequence). CDR3 length: 15 amino acids. The CDR3 region has the DNA TGTGCCAGCAGCTTATTCCGGGAGCCTGGAAACACCATATATTTT. Amino acid sequence: CASSLFREPGNTIYF.

This clone was observed a handful of times. The chain couples TRBV30 to TRBJ1-5; no firm D call. Deletions cut 1 base from V and 6 bases from J, with 10 bases between. This CDR3 comprises 13 residues. Germline V gene sequence: CDR1 GTSNPN, CDR2 SVGIG (reference sequence). CDR3 bases: TGTGCCTGGAGTGCCCTACCCGGTCAGCCCCAGCATTTT. The encoded protein is CAWSALPGQPQHF.

The V and J genes are TRBV4-2 and TRBJ2-1, with 8 bases lining up with TRBD2. After removal of 1 base from V and 8 bases from J, the junction contained 7 bases not matched to a gene. Germline CDR1 reads LGHNA; CDR2 reads YNFKEQ. CDR3 length: 15 amino acids. The CDR3 loop is CASSQGSGRIDEQFF. For the CDR3, the DNA is TGTGCCAGCAGCCAAGGAAGCGGGAGAATCGATGAGCAGTTCTTC.

The rearrangement uses TRBV6-5 and TRBJ1-2; 10 bases align to TRBD1. This CDR3 region has 16 residues. V gave up 2 bases and J gave up 7 bases; unmatched junction bases: 10. Germline V gene data show CDR1 as MNHEY and CDR2 as SVGAGI. This CDR3 reads CASSYGTGEALRGYTF. Here the CDR3 DNA reads TGTGCCAGCAGTTACGGGACAGGGGAGGCGTTGCGTGGCTACACCTTC.

The chain couples TRBV9 to TRBJ2-1; TRBD2 might be the D (6 bases). Trimming stripped 3 bases from V and 4 bases from J, with 17 bases between. CDR1 is SGDLS and CDR2 is YYNGEE in the germline V gene. The CDR3 has 16 residues. CDR3 in DNA: TGTGCCAGCAGCGGAAAACTAGCAGGGTTATACAATGAGCAGTTCTTC. This encodes CASSGKLAGLYNEQFF.

Only one count was recorded for this clone. The V gene is TRBV28, the J gene TRBJ1-5; D gene unclear. The germline V and J ends were trimmed by 4 bases and 0 bases, with 7 bases remaining between them. This CDR3 comprises 14 residues. In germline, CDR1 is MDHEN, CDR2 SYDVKM. The DNA of the CDR3 is TGTGCCAGCAGTTGGGCAGATAGCAATCAGCCCCAGCATTTT. It specifies CASSWADSNQPQHF.

This clone appeared a single time. The V gene is TRBV5-4, the J gene TRBJ2-1, with 10 positions matching TRBD1. The CDR3 contains 16 residues. CDR1 and CDR2 (germline): SGHNT, YYREEE (reference sequence). V gave up 3 bases and J gave up 4 bases; unmatched junction bases: 7. The CDR3 is CASSSGQGLGYNEQFF. DNA for the CDR3: TGTGCCAGCAGCTCGGGACAGGGGTTAGGTTACAATGAGCAGTTCTTC.

The V gene is TRBV5-1, the J gene TRBJ1-4, with D possibly being TRBD1 (5 bases). The CDR3 runs to 15 residues. Germline loops: CDR1 SGHRS, CDR2 YFSETQ. V lost 0 bases and J lost 5, with 11 bases in between. The CDR3 coding sequence is TGCGCCAGCAGCTTGGGGAGGGGACGGAATGAAAAACTGTTTTTT. The encoded protein is CASSLGRGRNEKLFF. The full variable domain, with the rest looked up from reference TRBV5-1 and TRBJ1-4, is KAGVTQTPRYLIKTRGQQVTLSCSPISGHRSVSWYQQTPGQGLQFLFEYFSETQRNKGNFPGRFSGRQFSNSRSEMNVSTLELGDSALYLCASSLGRGRNEKLFFGSGTQLSVL.

The V gene is TRBV28, the J gene TRBJ1-2; TRBD1 is a possible D gene (5 bases). CDR1 and CDR2 (germline): MDHEN, SYDVKM. V was cut by 8 bases and J by 1 base, with 11 bases left in between. The CDR3 sequence is 13 residues long. The CDR3 here is CASAGGFNYGYTF. CDR3 nucleotide sequence: TGTGCCAGCGCCGGGGGATTTAACTATGGCTACACCTTC.

V gene TRBV24-1 combines with J gene TRBJ1-2; tentative D call: TRBD1 (6 bases). The germline CDR1 and CDR2 sequences are KGHDR and SFDVKD. Trimming took off 5 bases at V and 6 bases at J, with 6 bases between the two ends. The CDR3 length is 11 residues. CDR3 in amino acids: CATSGGHGYTF. DNA for the CDR3: TGTGCCACCAGTGGGGGGCATGGCTACACCTTC.

The rearrangement links TRBV7-3 to TRBJ2-3; D might be TRBD2 (6 bases). The length of the CDR3 is 14 residues. Germline CDR1 reads SGHTA; CDR2 reads FQGTGA. V was cut by 5 bases and J by 3 bases, with 12 bases left in between. CDR3 sequence (DNA): TGTGCCAGCAGCCCTCTTGCGGGAACAGATACGCAGTATTTT. Its protein product is CASSPLAGTDTQYF. The whole variable domain, remainder taken from reference TRBV7-3 and TRBJ2-3, is GAGVSQTPSNKVTEKGKYVELRCDPISGHTALYWYRQSLGQGPEFLIYFQGTGAADDSGLPNDRFFAVRPEGSVSTLKIQRTERGDSAVYLCASSPLAGTDTQYFGPGTRLTVL.

This chain connects TRBV25-1 to TRBJ1-1, with D possibly TRBD1 on 6 matching bases. V was cut by 3 bases and J by 1 base, with 12 bases left in between. In germline, CDR1 is MGHDK, CDR2 SYGVNS. CDR3 length equals 15 residues. CDR3 residues: CASSDTGKGNTEAFF. The CDR3 DNA reads as TGTGCCAGCAGTGACACAGGGAAGGGGAACACTGAAGCTTTCTTT. Combining the CDR3 with reference TRBV25-1 and TRBJ1-1 gives the whole variable domain EADIYQTPRYLVIGTGKKITLECSQTMGHDKMYWYQQDPGMELHLIHYSYGVNSTEKGDLSSESTVSRIRTEHFPLTLESARPSHTSQYLCASSDTGKGNTEAFFGQGTRLTVV.

This clone was seen once. The chain carries TRBV7-9 and TRBJ1-1; no clear D gene. Deletions cut 1 base from V and 0 bases from J, with 3 bases between. Germline CDR1 SEHNR, CDR2 FQNEAQ (reference sequence). CDR3 length: 13 amino acids. CDR3 in amino acids: CASSLDMNTEAFF. CDR3 nucleotide sequence: TGTGCCAGCAGCTTAGATATGAACACTGAAGCTTTCTTT. The complete variable domain, with remaining parts taken from reference TRBV7-9 and TRBJ1-1, reads DTGVSQNPRHKITKRGQNVTFRCDPISEHNRLYWYRQTLGQGPEFLTYFQNEAQLEKSRLLSDRFSAERPKGSFSTLEIQRTEQGDSAMYLCASSLDMNTEAFFGQGTRLTVV.